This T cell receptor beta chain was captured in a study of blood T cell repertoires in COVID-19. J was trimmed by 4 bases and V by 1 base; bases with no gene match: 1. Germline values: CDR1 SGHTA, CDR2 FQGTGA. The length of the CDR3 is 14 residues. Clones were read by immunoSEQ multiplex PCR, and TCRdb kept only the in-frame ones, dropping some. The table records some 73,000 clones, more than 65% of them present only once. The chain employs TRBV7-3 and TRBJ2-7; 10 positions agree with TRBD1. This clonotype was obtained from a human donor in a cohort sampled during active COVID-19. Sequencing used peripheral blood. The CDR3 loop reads CASSLRDRGYEQYF. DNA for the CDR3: TGTGCCAGCAGCTTAAGGGACAGGGGATACGAGCAGTACTTC.